The clone carrying this T cell receptor (beta chain) was counted many times. TRAV and TRBV primers primed cDNA for both TCRalpha and TCRbeta. TCR amplification used 15 to 20 PCR cycles, a constant-region primer and a V-primer adapter. TCRdb analysed the reads with MiXCR anew, one entry per CDR3 protein. Found here are tens of thousands of distinct CDR3 sequences, roughly 20% of them singletons; the top ten hold 9.5% to 15%. Time point noted: after trial treatment. The treatment: LDRT plus nivolumab, ipilimumab, low-dose cyclophosphamide and aspirin (RACIN trial). The data were taken from a study of low-dose radiotherapy and immunotherapy resistance in tumors. Overall study: Each patient was administered nivolumab intravenously at 240 mg, which was a flat dose, every two weeks, along with intravenous ipilimumab at 1 mg/kg every six weeks.

Germline CDR1 reads SGHVS; CDR2 reads FNYEAQ. The CDR3 runs to 15 residues. V shed 1 base and J shed 3 bases, with 9 bases lying between them. This TCR derives from a female donor with ovarian cancer. The genes are TRBV7-6 and TRBJ1-4; D remains unclear. The sample consisted of PBMCs, taken after low-dose radiotherapy plus immunotherapy. CDR3 loop: CASSLVGRSNEKLFF. CDR3 in DNA: TGTGCCAGCAGCTTAGTGGGCAGGTCTAATGAAAAACTGTTTTTT.